Below, one T cell receptor (beta chain) is given with its context. Germline loops: CDR1 LNHDA, CDR2 SQIVND (reference sequence). The ends were cut back, 5 bases at V and 5 bases at J, with 10 bases in the middle. The length of the CDR3 is 13 residues. These data are taken from a study of control samples from healthy donors and cancer patients. Sequencing was performed with immunoSEQ multiplex PCR; in TCRdb, only in-frame clones are kept and a portion is missing. The table shows about 150,000 clones, with over 85% occurring only once. The chain recombines TRBV19 with TRBJ1-5; D might be TRBD1 (5 bases). The clonotype was recovered from a man aged 45-65 years in good health. Material for sequencing was blood. CDR3 residues: CASSGRADQPQHF. DNA of the CDR3: TGTGCCAGTAGTGGCAGGGCCGATCAGCCCCAGCATTTT.